These 13 T cell receptor beta chains originate from one sample sequenced in a study of identical twins. Via MiXCR, TCRdb re-called the 5' RACE reads, giving one row per CDR3 protein. In the table there are approximately 490,000 distinct CDR3 sequences, around 20% of which are singletons. These records were also assigned to another study, of yellow fever vaccine responses in identical twins.

The specimen sequenced was CD4+ T cells sorted from blood. These receptors were collected from a woman younger than 35 in good health.

This chain connects TRBV7-6 to TRBJ2-3; tentative D call: TRBD2 (6 bases). The V end was cut by 9 bases, the J end by 1 base, with 20 bases between. Germline V CDR1 and CDR2: SGHVS, FNYEAQ. This CDR3 comprises 16 residues. The CDR3 loop is CASQPVGGLGTDTQYF. The CDR3, as DNA: TGTGCCAGTCAACCGGTGGGGGGTCTTGGCACAGATACGCAGTATTTT.

The chain couples TRBV28 to TRBJ2-1; no clear D gene. The germline V and J ends were trimmed by 3 bases and 6 bases, with 15 bases remaining between them. CDR1 is MDHEN, CDR2 SYDVKM, per germline. The CDR3 runs to 15 residues. In DNA, the CDR3 is TGTGCCAGCAGTTTCGGGCAGAGACTTGGCAATGAGCAGTTCTTC. Amino acid sequence: CASSFGQRLGNEQFF.

V gene TRBV27 combines with J gene TRBJ2-5, with TRBD2 identical over 8 bases. Germline CDR1 reads MNHEY; CDR2 reads SMNVEV (reference sequence). V lost 7 bases, J lost 5 bases, and 12 bases stayed unmatched. CDR3 length equals 15 residues. The CDR3 nucleotides read TGTGCCAGCACCACCTTGATAGCGGGGACGGAGACCCAGTACTTC. Amino acids: CASTTLIAGTETQYF.

V usage is TRBV7-2 and J usage is TRBJ2-2; 8 positions agree with TRBD1. Germline V lookup: CDR1 SGHTA, CDR2 FQGNSA. The length of the CDR3 is 14 residues. Trimming removed 5 bases from V and 7 bases from J; junction bases left unmatched: 6. CDR3 coding DNA: TGTGCCAGCAGCCCAGGGGGCGCGGGCGGGGAGCTGTTTTTT. This translates into CASSPGGAGGELFF.

The J gene is TRBJ2-7, the V gene TRBV6-1; a possible D gene is TRBD1 (5 bases). V gave up 5 bases and J gave up 7 bases, with 15 bases separating them. Germline CDR1 MNHNS, CDR2 SASEGT. This CDR3 contains 13 residues. This CDR3 reads CASSTTTDVEQYF. CDR3 nucleotide sequence: TGTGCCAGCAGTACCACGACAGATGTTGAGCAGTACTTC.

Turning to this clonotype: An end of the junction does not agree with germline; a read error may underlie this. The chain uses TRBV3-1 and TRBJ2-1; no reliable D call. Germline V lookup: CDR1 LGHDT, CDR2 YNNKEL (reference sequence). There are 15 residues in the CDR3. Here the CDR3 DNA reads TGTGCCTGCAGCCAAGATCGGGTTTGGGGCAATGAGCAGTTCTTC. Protein sequence: CACSQDRVWGNEQFF.

The rearrangement links TRBV5-5 to TRBJ2-7; TRBD2 matches at 9 bases. Germline CDR1 SGHKS, CDR2 YYEKEE (reference sequence). The V gene end was trimmed by 3 bases and the J gene end by 2 bases; junction bases not matched to a gene: 15. The CDR3 has 18 amino acids. The DNA for the CDR3 is TGTGCCAGCAGCTCACTCGGGACTAGCTGGGGAAAAGCCTACGAGCAGTACTTC. Translated: CASSSLGTSWGKAYEQYF.

This clonotype has only a few counts. The CDR3 sequence: CASSSRASGSGELFF. The CDR3 DNA sequence: TGTGCCAGCAGCTCCCGGGCTAGCGGATCCGGGGAGCTGTTTTTT. The chain uses TRBV12-3 or TRBV12-4 and TRBJ2-2; 7 bases agree with TRBD2. The junction had 10 bases not matched to a gene; V was cut back by 6 bases and J by 6 bases. The CDR3 loop spans 15 amino acids.

Only a few counts were recorded for this clonotype. This sequence joins TRBV2 and TRBJ2-1, with 13 bases fitting TRBD2. Trimming at V came to 6 bases and at J to 5 bases, leaving 7 bases not matched to a gene. CDR3 length: 16 amino acids. Germline loops: CDR1 SNHLY, CDR2 FYNNEI. The CDR3, as DNA: TGTGCCAGCAGCCACACTAGCGGGAGGGCCAACAATGAGCAGTTCTTC. It translates to CASSHTSGRANNEQFF.

There are a few counts of this clonotype. V and J are TRBV4-1 and TRBJ2-2, with 8 bases identical to TRBD1. Germline CDR1 and CDR2: MGHRA and YSYEKL. CDR3 length equals 18 residues. Germline trimming cut 0 bases from V and 4 bases from J; bases unmatched to any gene: 10. The CDR3 DNA is TGCGCCAGCAGCCAAGATTTGGAGCGGACAGGGAGCACCGGGGAGCTGTTTTTT. Its translation is CASSQDLERTGSTGELFF.

This clonotype appeared a few times. This chain uses TRBV5-1 with TRBJ1-6; D possibly corresponds to TRBD1 (5 bases). In germline, CDR1 is SGHRS, CDR2 YFSETQ. The V and J ends lost 0 bases and 9 bases respectively, with 10 bases between them. The CDR3 loop spans 14 amino acids. CDR3 nucleotide sequence: TGCGCCAGCAGCTTGGCGGGGCAAGGTTCACCCCTCCACTTT. Translation gives CASSLAGQGSPLHF.

This clonotype was recorded only once. The chain employs TRBV5-6 and TRBJ2-7, with TRBD1 matching over 9 bases. This CDR3 region has 15 residues. The trim removed 0 bases at V and 2 bases at J, leaving 3 bases unmatched. Looked up from germline, CDR1 is SGHDT and CDR2 is YYEEEE. This chain's CDR3 is CASSLVGTGTYEQYF. The CDR3 DNA reads as TGTGCCAGCAGCTTGGTAGGGACAGGGACCTACGAGCAGTACTTC.

This clonotype was picked up a small number of times. J is TRBJ1-1 and V is TRBV3-1; D not resolved. The V gene's germline CDR1 is LGHDT and CDR2 YNNKEL (reference sequence). The V and J ends lost 4 bases and 5 bases respectively, with 17 bases between them. This CDR3 contains 15 residues. CDR3 coding DNA: TGTGCCAGCAGCCCCCTCGCGGGCAGGAGGACTGAAGCTTTCTTT. Translated, it gives CASSPLAGRRTEAFF.